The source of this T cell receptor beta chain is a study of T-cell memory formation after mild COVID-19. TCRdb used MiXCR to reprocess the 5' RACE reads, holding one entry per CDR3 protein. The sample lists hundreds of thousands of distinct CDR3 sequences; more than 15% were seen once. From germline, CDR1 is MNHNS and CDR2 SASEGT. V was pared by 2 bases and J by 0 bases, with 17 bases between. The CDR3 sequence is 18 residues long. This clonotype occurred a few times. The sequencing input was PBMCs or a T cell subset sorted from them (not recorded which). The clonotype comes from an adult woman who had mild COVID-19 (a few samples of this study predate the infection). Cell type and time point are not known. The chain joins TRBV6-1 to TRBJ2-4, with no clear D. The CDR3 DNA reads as TGTGCCAGCAGTGAAAACCCCGCGGTCACCTTAGCCAAAAACATTCAGTACTTC. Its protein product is CASSENPAVTLAKNIQYF.